Below, 30 T cell receptor beta chains from the same sample are listed, as sequenced in a study of control samples from healthy donors and cancer patients. Sequencing was performed with immunoSEQ multiplex PCR; in TCRdb, only in-frame clones are kept and a portion is missing. Here the sample spans 95,000 to 100,000 clones, 85% to 90% being singletons. Specimen: blood. These receptors were collected from a man aged 25-45 years in good health.

J is TRBJ1-6 and V is TRBV14; D is possibly TRBD1 (5 bases). V was pared by 1 base and J by 3 bases, with 16 bases between. Germline CDR1 and CDR2: SGHDN and FVKESK. The length of the CDR3 is 18 residues. CDR3 sequence: CASSQGEEWGVYNSPLHF. CDR3 DNA sequence: TGTGCCAGCAGCCAAGGAGAGGAGTGGGGGGTCTATAATTCACCCCTCCACTTT.

CDR3 DNA sequence: TGTGCCTGGGTTCTAGTTTTGACTTTTGGTGAGCAGTTCTTC. As protein: CAWVLVLTFGEQFF. This chain connects TRBV30 to TRBJ2-1; D remains ambiguous. The germline V gene has CDR1 GTSNPN and CDR2 SVGIG (reference sequence). Trimming removed 5 bases at V and 9 bases at J, with 20 bases between. The CDR3 consists of 14 residues.

The rearrangement joins TRBV5-1 to TRBJ2-1; 8 nucleotides agree with TRBD2. CDR1 and CDR2 from the germline V gene are SGHRS and YFSETQ. CDR3 length: 16 residues. After removal of 4 bases from V and 3 bases from J, the junction contained 9 bases not matched to a gene. CDR3 sequence reads: CASSGPLAEYYNEQFF. As DNA, the CDR3 is TGCGCCAGCAGCGGACCACTAGCGGAGTACTACAATGAGCAGTTCTTC. Full variable domain (remainder filled in from reference TRBV5-1 and TRBJ2-1): KAGVTQTPRYLIKTRGQQVTLSCSPISGHRSVSWYQQTPGQGLQFLFEYFSETQRNKGNFPGRFSGRQFSNSRSEMNVSTLELGDSALYLCASSGPLAEYYNEQFFGPGTRLTVL.

This clone was seen just once. The rearrangement joins TRBV4-3 to TRBJ1-2; D unresolved. With 0 bases removed from V and 10 bases from J, the gap between germline ends came to 15 bases. Germline loops: CDR1 LGHNA, CDR2 YSLEER. The CDR3 is 14 amino acids. In DNA, the CDR3 is TGCGCCAGCAGCCAAGATTTTACGGGCCTAGTCTACACCTTC. Encoded protein: CASSQDFTGLVYTF.

The chain joins TRBV9 to TRBJ2-5; D unclear. Germline CDR1 is SGDLS and CDR2 is YYNGEE. This CDR3 comprises 15 residues. The germline V and J ends were trimmed by 3 bases and 1 base, with 13 bases remaining between them. CDR3 nucleotide sequence: TGTGCCAGCAGCGCCGCGGACGGTACCCAAGAGACCCAGTACTTC. This translates into CASSAADGTQETQYF.

Of note for this clone: Other DNA variants within this sample encode the same CDR3. The chain recombines TRBV18 with TRBJ2-5, with a tentative D call TRBD2 (6 bases). The CDR3 runs 15 residues. V lost 6 bases and J lost 5, with 19 bases in between. The V gene's germline CDR1 is KGHSH and CDR2 LQKENI. CDR3 amino acids: CASSPPGLRQETQYF. CDR3 in DNA: TGTGCCAGCTCTCCTCCGGGACTGAGACAGGAGACCCAGTACTTC. Based on the CDR3 plus reference TRBV18 and TRBJ2-5, the full variable domain is NAGVMQNPRHLVRRRGQEARLRCSPMKGHSHVYWYRQLPEEGLKFMVYLQKENIIDESGMPKERFSAEFPKEGPSILRIQQVVRGDSAAYFCASSPPGLRQETQYFGPGTRLLVL.

The V and J genes are TRBV27 and TRBJ2-5; either TRBD1 or TRBD2 may supply D (5 bases each). Germline V CDR1 and CDR2: MNHEY, SMNVEV (reference sequence). The CDR3 is made up of 13 amino acids. The V end lost 5 bases, the J end lost 2 bases, and 9 bases lay between the germline ends. CDR3 residues: CASSIWGQETQYF. The CDR3 DNA reads TGTGCCAGCAGTATCTGGGGGCAAGAGACCCAGTACTTC.

The chain recombines TRBV18 with TRBJ1-1; D call uncertain. There are 18 residues in the CDR3. Germline values: CDR1 KGHSH, CDR2 LQKENI. Trimming stripped 4 bases from V and 2 bases from J, with 23 bases between. CDR3: CASSLRTANPETNTEAFF. Here the CDR3 DNA reads TGTGCCAGCTCACTGAGGACGGCTAACCCGGAGACAAACACTGAAGCTTTCTTT.

The chain uses TRBV7-2 and TRBJ2-3; TRBD2 matches at 11 bases. The CDR3 sequence is 15 residues long. With V trimmed by 5 bases and J by 11 bases, 12 bases remained unmatched. Germline loops: CDR1 SGHTA, CDR2 FQGNSA. The CDR3 nucleotides are TGTGCCAGCAGCCGTGGACTAGCGGGTGTTCCCGAGCAGTATTTT. Protein product: CASSRGLAGVPEQYF.

J is TRBJ1-2 and V is TRBV10-2; TRBD1 aligns across 8 bases. The CDR3 length is 14 residues. Germline V gene lookup returns CDR1 WSHSY and CDR2 SAAADI. V lost 6 bases, J lost 8 bases, and 11 bases stayed unmatched. CDR3 DNA: TGCGCCAGCAGCCCCGGACAGGGCGTAGGAGGCTACACCTTC. This gives the protein CASSPGQGVGGYTF.

This clone was picked up a small number of times. CDR3 protein: CASSQAYGSYEQYF. The CDR3, as DNA: TGTGCCAGCAGCCAAGCGTACGGGAGCTACGAGCAGTACTTC. This chain uses TRBV7-2 with TRBJ2-7; possible D gene TRBD2, 6 bases. This CDR3 has 14 amino acids. Germline V lookup: CDR1 SGHTA, CDR2 FQGNSA. Trimming took off 5 bases at V and 3 bases at J, with 14 bases between the two ends.

The J gene is TRBJ2-3, the V gene TRBV6-4; 9 positions match TRBD1. The CDR3 spans 14 residues. With 5 bases clipped from V and 4 bases from J, the junction kept 4 bases outside the gene matches. In germline, CDR1 is MRHNA, CDR2 SNTAGT. DNA of the CDR3: TGTGCCAGCAGTCTCACAGGGGGCCCAGATACGCAGTATTTT. Translated: CASSLTGGPDTQYF.

This clone was found a few times. V and J are TRBV19 and TRBJ1-5, with D uncertain. In germline, CDR1 is LNHDA, CDR2 SQIVND (reference sequence). The CDR3 is 13 amino acids. V lost 4 bases to trimming and J lost 8 bases, with 12 bases between them. The CDR3 reads CASSTTTREPQHF. DNA of the CDR3: TGTGCCAGTAGTACTACAACGAGGGAGCCCCAGCATTTT.

This chain uses TRBV24-1 with TRBJ1-1; D not resolved. In germline, CDR1 is KGHDR, CDR2 SFDVKD. The CDR3 has 13 residues. The ends were cut back, 2 bases at V and 6 bases at J, with 9 bases in the middle. This chain's CDR3 is CATSDSNLAEAFF. DNA for the CDR3: TGTGCCACCAGTGATTCGAACCTGGCTGAAGCTTTCTTT.

This chain uses TRBV24-1 with TRBJ2-1; D gene unclear. With 1 base removed from V and 1 base from J, the gap between germline ends came to 10 bases. The CDR3 loop spans 16 amino acids. Germline V lookup: CDR1 KGHDR, CDR2 SFDVKD. CDR3 sequence reads: CATSDLWPGSYNEQFF. The CDR3, as DNA: TGTGCCACCAGTGATTTATGGCCGGGTTCCTACAATGAGCAGTTCTTC.

The chain couples TRBV27 to TRBJ2-2; D is ambiguous. The CDR3 is 14 residues long. Trimming stripped 6 bases from V and 6 bases from J, with 14 bases between. Per germline, CDR1 MNHEY and CDR2 SMNVEV (reference sequence). DNA for the CDR3: TGTGCCAGCAGCCCACTAAGGTCGGCCGGGGAGCTGTTTTTT. Amino acid sequence: CASSPLRSAGELFF.

The chain uses TRBV7-2 and TRBJ2-7; unclear D gene. The length of the CDR3 is 11 residues. Germline CDR1 and CDR2: SGHTA and FQGNSA. V lost 4 bases and J 7 bases, leaving 8 bases between the germline ends. CDR3 DNA: TGTGCCAGCAGCTCTGCTCGGGAGCAGTACTTC. Translation: CASSSAREQYF. Based on the CDR3 plus reference TRBV7-2 and TRBJ2-7, the full variable domain is GAGVSQSPSNKVTEKGKDVELRCDPISGHTALYWYRQSLGQGLEFLIYFQGNSAPDKSGLPSDRFSAERTGGSVSTLTIQRTQQEDSAVYLCASSSAREQYFGPGTRLTVT.

The rearrangement joins TRBV9 to TRBJ1-2; D is uncertain. From germline, CDR1 is SGDLS and CDR2 YYNGEE. Trimming took off 3 bases at V and 5 bases at J, with 20 bases between the two ends. CDR3 length: 16 amino acids. In nucleotides, the CDR3 is TGTGCCAGCAGCGACCTTGCGGGGTCGAAGAGATATGGCTACACCTTC. It yields the protein CASSDLAGSKRYGYTF.

The J gene is TRBJ1-2, the V gene TRBV19, with TRBD1 identical over 10 bases. Germline V CDR1 and CDR2: LNHDA, SQIVND (reference sequence). This CDR3 contains 16 residues. Losses at the gene ends were 0 bases for V and 6 bases for J; bases not matched to a gene: 7. CDR3 nucleotides: TGTGCCAGTAGTATAGATCTCCGGGACAGGGGTAATGGCTACACCTTC. Protein sequence: CASSIDLRDRGNGYTF.

This chain connects TRBV12-3 or TRBV12-4 to TRBJ1-1; 9 positions match TRBD1. V dropped 7 bases and J dropped 4; count of bases not matched to a gene: 4. CDR3 length: 13 amino acids. This CDR3 reads CASKKTGGTEAFF. The CDR3 DNA reads as TGTGCCAGCAAGAAGACAGGGGGCACTGAAGCTTTCTTT.

The chain couples TRBV7-9 to TRBJ1-5; D is uncertain. The CDR3 has 15 amino acids. Germline-derived CDR1 and CDR2 are SEHNR and FQNEAQ (reference sequence). The V gene lost 1 base and the J gene lost 0 bases, with 7 bases spanning the gap. The CDR3 nucleotides read TGTGCCAGCAGCTTAGAGGGATTTAGCAATCAGCCCCAGCATTTT. Protein: CASSLEGFSNQPQHF.

The chain's CDR3 is CASRARGNNEKLFF. The CDR3 bases are TGTGCCAGCAGAGCCCGGGGGAATAATGAAAAACTGTTTTTT. The chain carries TRBV27 and TRBJ1-4, with D perhaps matching TRBD1 (5 bases). V was trimmed by 6 bases and J by 4 bases, leaving 12 bases between them. Per the germline V gene, CDR1 is MNHEY and CDR2 is SMNVEV (reference sequence). The CDR3 runs to 14 residues. The variable domain in full, with the rest retrieved from reference TRBV27 and TRBJ1-4, is EAQVTQNPRYLITVTGKKLTVTCSQNMNHEYMSWYRQDPGLGLRQIYYSMNVEVTDKGDVPEGYKVSRKEKRNFPLILESPSPNQTSLYFCASRARGNNEKLFFGSGTQLSVL.

Concerning this clone itself: The junction does not match germline at one end; this may be a read error. The chain couples TRBV5-1 to TRBJ1-1; D may be TRBD1 (5 bases). Per the germline V gene, CDR1 is SGHRS and CDR2 is YFSETQ. This CDR3 comprises 14 residues. CDR3 sequence: CARSRAGGNTEAFF. The CDR3 DNA reads as TGCGCCCGCAGCAGGGCGGGGGGGAACACTGAAGCTTTCTTT.

A single count supports this clone. The rearrangement joins TRBV7-9 to TRBJ1-1; D may be TRBD1 (5 bases). The CDR3 spans 13 residues. CDR1 SEHNR and CDR2 FQNEAQ come from the germline V gene (reference sequence). The V and J ends lost 2 bases and 5 bases respectively, with 9 bases between them. CDR3 sequence: CASSLPGTTEAFF. For the CDR3, the DNA is TGTGCCAGCAGCTTACCTGGGACTACTGAAGCTTTCTTT.

The V call is TRBV10-3, the J call TRBJ2-3; possibly TRBD1 for D (6 bases). The CDR3 is 14 residues long. V lost 10 bases, J lost 2 bases, and 16 bases lay in between. Germline V CDR1 and CDR2: ENHRY, SYGVKD. CDR3 sequence (DNA): TGTGCCAGCGCCTTACAGGGAGACACAGATACGCAGTATTTT. Translating it yields CASALQGDTDTQYF.

The CDR3 reads CASSLFGWEAHEQFF. The CDR3 nucleotides are TGTGCCAGCAGTTTATTCGGGTGGGAAGCGCACGAGCAGTTCTTC. V usage is TRBV27 and J usage is TRBJ2-1; D remains ambiguous. Germline V lookup: CDR1 MNHEY, CDR2 SMNVEV (reference sequence). The CDR3 length is 15 residues. Trimming stripped 1 base from V and 10 bases from J, with 17 bases between.

The CDR3 loop reads CASSPGTVDQPQHF. The DNA of the CDR3 is TGTGCCAGCTCACCGGGGACGGTGGATCAGCCCCAGCATTTT. The chain couples TRBV18 to TRBJ1-5, with TRBD1 as a possible D gene (5 bases). V lost 3 bases, J lost 5 bases, and 11 bases lay in between. The length of the CDR3 is 14 residues. CDR1 is KGHSH, CDR2 LQKENI, per germline.

The chain is built from TRBV6-5 and TRBJ2-7; D unresolved. From germline, CDR1 is MNHEY and CDR2 SVGAGI. CDR3 length: 14 amino acids. Deletions cut 2 bases from V and 4 bases from J, with 12 bases between. CDR3 bases: TGTGCCAGCAGTTACCCCTACCCCCCTTACGAGCAGTACTTC. Translated: CASSYPYPPYEQYF.

V gene TRBV24-1 combines with J gene TRBJ2-2; perhaps TRBD2 as D (6 bases). The ends were cut back, 0 bases at V and 5 bases at J, with 15 bases in the middle. This CDR3 spans 17 amino acids. CDR1 and CDR2 (germline): KGHDR, SFDVKD. The CDR3 sequence: CATSDLRGTGTTGELFF. CDR3 sequence (DNA): TGTGCCACCAGTGATTTGCGGGGGACCGGAACGACCGGGGAGCTGTTTTTT.

This clone was seen once. The chain is built from TRBV6-5 and TRBJ1-5; 11 bases line up with TRBD1. Trimming took 6 bases from V and 4 from J; bases not matched to a gene: 5. The CDR3 covers 15 residues. Germline CDR1 is MNHEY and CDR2 is SVGAGI. The CDR3 sequence: CASSRGTGGNQPQHF. As DNA, the CDR3 is TGTGCCAGCAGCAGAGGGACAGGGGGGAATCAGCCCCAGCATTTT.